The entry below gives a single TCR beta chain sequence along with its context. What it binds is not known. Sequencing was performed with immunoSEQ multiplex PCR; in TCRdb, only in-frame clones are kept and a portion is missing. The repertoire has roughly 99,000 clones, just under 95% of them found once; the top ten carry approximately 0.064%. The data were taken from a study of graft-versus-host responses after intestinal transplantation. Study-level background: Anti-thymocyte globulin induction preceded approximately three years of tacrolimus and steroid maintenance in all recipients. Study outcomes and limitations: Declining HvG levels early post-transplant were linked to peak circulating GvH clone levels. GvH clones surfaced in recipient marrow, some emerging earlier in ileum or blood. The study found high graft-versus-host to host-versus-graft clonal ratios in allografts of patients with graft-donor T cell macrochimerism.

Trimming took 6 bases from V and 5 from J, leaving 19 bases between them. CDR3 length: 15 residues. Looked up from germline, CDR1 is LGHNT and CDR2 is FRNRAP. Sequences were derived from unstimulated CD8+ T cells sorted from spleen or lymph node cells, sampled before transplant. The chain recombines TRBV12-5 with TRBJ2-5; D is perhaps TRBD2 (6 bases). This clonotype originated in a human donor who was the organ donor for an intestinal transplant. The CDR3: CASGQPSTSRETQYF. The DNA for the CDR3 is TGTGCTAGTGGCCAACCTTCGACTAGTCGGGAGACCCAGTACTTC.